The entry below describes one T cell receptor (beta chain). This record belongs to a study of blood T cell repertoires in COVID-19. The authors' processing: Amplification with reference gene primers provided the estimates of nucleated cell counts. Profiled with immunoSEQ multiplex PCR; TCRdb holds only in-frame clones, not every one. The V and J calls and clone size come from that table; D and trimming were worked out from the DNA. The sample shows roughly 400,000 clones, approximately 90% of them seen only once. This CDR3 region has 14 residues. With 3 bases removed from V and 3 bases from J, the gap between germline ends came to 14 bases. Germline CDR1 SQVTM, CDR2 ANQGSEA.

This chain uses TRBV29-1 with TRBJ1-1, with D perhaps TRBD1 (5 bases). The receptor's source is a woman aged 45-65 years who had recovered from COVID-19. What was sequenced was PBMCs or T cells enriched from blood (not recorded which). CDR3 residues: CSVENQGWYTEAFF. The DNA of the CDR3 is TGCAGCGTTGAGAACCAGGGTTGGTACACTGAAGCTTTCTTT.